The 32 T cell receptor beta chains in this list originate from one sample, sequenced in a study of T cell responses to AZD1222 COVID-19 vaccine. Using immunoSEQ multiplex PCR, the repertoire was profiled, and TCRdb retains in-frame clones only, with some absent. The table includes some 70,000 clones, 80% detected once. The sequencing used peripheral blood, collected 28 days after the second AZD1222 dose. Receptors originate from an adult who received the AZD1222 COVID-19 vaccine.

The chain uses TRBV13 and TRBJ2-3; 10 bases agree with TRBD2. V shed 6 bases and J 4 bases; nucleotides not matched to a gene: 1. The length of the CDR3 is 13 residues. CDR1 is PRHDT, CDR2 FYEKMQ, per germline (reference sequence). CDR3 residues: CASRLAGSDTQYF. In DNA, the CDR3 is TGTGCCAGCAGACTAGCGGGGTCAGATACGCAGTATTTT.

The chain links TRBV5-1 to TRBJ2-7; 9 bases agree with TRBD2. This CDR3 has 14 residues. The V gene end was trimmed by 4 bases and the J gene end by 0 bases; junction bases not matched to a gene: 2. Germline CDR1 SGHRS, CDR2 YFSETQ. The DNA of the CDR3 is TGCGCCAGCAGCCGTAGCGGGGGCTCCTACGAGCAGTACTTC. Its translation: CASSRSGGSYEQYF.

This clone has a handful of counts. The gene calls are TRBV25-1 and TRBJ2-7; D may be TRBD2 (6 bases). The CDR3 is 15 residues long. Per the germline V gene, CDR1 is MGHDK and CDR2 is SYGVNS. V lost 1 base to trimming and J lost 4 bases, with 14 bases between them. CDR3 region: CASSEFDGGIYEQYF. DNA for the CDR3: TGTGCCAGCAGTGAATTTGACGGGGGAATTTACGAGCAGTACTTC.

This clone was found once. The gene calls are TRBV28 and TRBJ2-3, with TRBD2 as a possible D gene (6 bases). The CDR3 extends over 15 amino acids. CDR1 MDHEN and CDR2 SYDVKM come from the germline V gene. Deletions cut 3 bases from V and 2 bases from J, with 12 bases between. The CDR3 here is CASSFEGGATDTQYF. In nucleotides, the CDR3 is TGTGCCAGCAGTTTTGAGGGCGGGGCCACAGATACGCAGTATTTT.

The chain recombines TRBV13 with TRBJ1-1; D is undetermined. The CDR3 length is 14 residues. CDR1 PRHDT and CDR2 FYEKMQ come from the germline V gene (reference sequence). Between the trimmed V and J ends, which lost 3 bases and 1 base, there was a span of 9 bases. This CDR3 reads CASSFLYTNTEAFF. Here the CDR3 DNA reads TGTGCCAGCAGCTTCCTCTATACGAACACTGAAGCTTTCTTT.

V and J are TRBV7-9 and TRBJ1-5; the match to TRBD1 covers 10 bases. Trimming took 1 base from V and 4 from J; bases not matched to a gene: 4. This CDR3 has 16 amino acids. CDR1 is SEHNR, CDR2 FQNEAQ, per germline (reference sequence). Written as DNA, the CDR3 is TGTGCCAGCAGCTTAGATCAGGGACAGGGGAATCAGCCCCAGCATTTT. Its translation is CASSLDQGQGNQPQHF.

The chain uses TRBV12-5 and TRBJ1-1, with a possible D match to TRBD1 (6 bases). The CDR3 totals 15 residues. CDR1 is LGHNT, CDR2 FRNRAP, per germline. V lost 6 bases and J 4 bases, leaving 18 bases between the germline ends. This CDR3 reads CASGRNQGLGTEAFF. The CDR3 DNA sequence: TGTGCTAGTGGACGGAATCAGGGGTTAGGCACTGAAGCTTTCTTT.

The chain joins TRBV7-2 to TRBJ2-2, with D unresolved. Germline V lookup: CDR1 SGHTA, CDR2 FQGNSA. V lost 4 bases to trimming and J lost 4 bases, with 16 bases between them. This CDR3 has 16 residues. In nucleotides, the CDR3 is TGTGCCAGCAGCTCGAATCCCCGGGTCCGCACCGGGGAGCTGTTTTTT. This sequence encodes CASSSNPRVRTGELFF.

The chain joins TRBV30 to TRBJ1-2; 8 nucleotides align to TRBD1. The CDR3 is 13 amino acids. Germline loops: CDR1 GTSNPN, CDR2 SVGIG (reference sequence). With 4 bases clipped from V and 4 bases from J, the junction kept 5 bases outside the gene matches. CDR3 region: CAWKTGDRYGYTF. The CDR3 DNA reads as TGTGCCTGGAAGACAGGGGATCGCTATGGCTACACCTTC. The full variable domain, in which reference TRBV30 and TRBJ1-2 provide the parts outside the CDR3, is SQTIHQWPATLVQPVGSPLSLECTVEGTSNPNLYWYRQAAGRGLQLLFYSVGIGQISSEVPQNLSASRPQDRQFILSSKKLLLSDSGFYLCAWKTGDRYGYTFGSGTRLTVV.

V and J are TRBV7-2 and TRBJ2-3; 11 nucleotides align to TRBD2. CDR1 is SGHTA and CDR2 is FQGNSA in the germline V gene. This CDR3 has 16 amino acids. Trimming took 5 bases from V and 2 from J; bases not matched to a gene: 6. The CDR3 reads CASSPRLAGYTDTQYF. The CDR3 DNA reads TGTGCCAGCAGCCCAAGACTAGCGGGGTACACAGATACGCAGTATTTT.

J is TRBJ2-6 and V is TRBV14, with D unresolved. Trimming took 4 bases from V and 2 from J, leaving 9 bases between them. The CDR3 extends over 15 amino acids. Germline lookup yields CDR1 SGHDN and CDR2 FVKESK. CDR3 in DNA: TGTGCCAGCAGCCCACTCTATGCTGGGGCCAACGTCCTGACTTTC. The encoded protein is CASSPLYAGANVLTF.

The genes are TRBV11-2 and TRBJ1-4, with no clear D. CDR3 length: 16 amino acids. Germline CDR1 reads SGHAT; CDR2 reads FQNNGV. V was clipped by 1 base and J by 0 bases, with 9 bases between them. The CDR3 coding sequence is TGTGCCAGCAGCTTAGTCACGGTGGCAACTAATGAAAAACTGTTTTTT. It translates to CASSLVTVATNEKLFF.

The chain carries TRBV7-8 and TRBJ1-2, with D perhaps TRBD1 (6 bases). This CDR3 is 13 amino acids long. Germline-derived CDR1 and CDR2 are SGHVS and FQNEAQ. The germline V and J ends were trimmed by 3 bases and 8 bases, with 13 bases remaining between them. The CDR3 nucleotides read TGTGCCAGCAGCTTTGCAGGGGATAGGGGCTACACCTTC. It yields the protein CASSFAGDRGYTF.

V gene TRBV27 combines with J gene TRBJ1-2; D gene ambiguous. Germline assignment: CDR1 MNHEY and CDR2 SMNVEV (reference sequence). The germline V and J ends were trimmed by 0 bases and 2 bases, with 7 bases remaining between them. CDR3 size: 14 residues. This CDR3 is CASSLSGNNYGYTF. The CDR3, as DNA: TGTGCCAGCAGTTTATCAGGGAACAACTATGGCTACACCTTC.

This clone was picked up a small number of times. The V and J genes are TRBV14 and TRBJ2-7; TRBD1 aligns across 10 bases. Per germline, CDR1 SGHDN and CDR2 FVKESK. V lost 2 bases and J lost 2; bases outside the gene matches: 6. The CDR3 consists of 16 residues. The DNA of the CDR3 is TGTGCCAGCAGCCAATATTATGGGACAGGGGCCTACGAGCAGTACTTC. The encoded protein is CASSQYYGTGAYEQYF.

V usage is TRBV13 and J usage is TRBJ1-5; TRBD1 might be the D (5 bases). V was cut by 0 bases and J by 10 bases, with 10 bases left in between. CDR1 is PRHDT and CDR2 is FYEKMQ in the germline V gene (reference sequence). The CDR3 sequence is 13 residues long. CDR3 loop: CASSLGQGVPQHF. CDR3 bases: TGTGCCAGCAGCTTAGGCCAAGGGGTTCCCCAGCATTTT.

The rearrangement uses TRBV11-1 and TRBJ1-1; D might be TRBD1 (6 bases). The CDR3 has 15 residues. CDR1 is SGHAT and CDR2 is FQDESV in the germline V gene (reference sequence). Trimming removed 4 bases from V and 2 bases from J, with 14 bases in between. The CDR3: CASSSVGGGNTEAFF. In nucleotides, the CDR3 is TGTGCCAGCAGCTCGGTTGGGGGGGGCAACACTGAAGCTTTCTTT.

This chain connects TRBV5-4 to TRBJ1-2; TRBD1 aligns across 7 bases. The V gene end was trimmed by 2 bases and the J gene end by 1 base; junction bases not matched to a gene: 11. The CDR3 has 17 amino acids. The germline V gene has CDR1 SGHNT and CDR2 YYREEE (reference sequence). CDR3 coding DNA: TGTGCCAGCAGCTTAACAGGGGACGCAGGGGGTAACTATGGCTACACCTTC. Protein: CASSLTGDAGGNYGYTF.

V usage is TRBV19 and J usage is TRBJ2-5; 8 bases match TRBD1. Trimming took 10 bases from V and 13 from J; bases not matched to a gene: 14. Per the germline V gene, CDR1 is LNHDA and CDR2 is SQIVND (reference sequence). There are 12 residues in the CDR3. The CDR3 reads CATSGQAQMMYF. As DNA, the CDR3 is TGTGCCACCTCGGGACAGGCCCAGATGATGTACTTC.

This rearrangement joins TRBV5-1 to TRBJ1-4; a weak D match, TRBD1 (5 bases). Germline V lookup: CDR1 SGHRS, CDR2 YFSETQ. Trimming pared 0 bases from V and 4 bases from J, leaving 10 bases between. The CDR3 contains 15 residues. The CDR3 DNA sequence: TGCGCCAGCAGCTTGGTGCCAGGGATTAATGAAAAACTGTTTTTT. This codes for CASSLVPGINEKLFF. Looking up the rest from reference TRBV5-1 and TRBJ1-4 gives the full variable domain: KAGVTQTPRYLIKTRGQQVTLSCSPISGHRSVSWYQQTPGQGLQFLFEYFSETQRNKGNFPGRFSGRQFSNSRSEMNVSTLELGDSALYLCASSLVPGINEKLFFGSGTQLSVL.

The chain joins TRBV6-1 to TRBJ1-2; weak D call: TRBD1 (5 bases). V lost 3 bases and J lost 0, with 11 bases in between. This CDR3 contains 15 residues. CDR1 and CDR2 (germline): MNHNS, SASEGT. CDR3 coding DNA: TGTGCCAGCAGTGATGGGGACCGTACTAACTATGGCTACACCTTC. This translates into CASSDGDRTNYGYTF.

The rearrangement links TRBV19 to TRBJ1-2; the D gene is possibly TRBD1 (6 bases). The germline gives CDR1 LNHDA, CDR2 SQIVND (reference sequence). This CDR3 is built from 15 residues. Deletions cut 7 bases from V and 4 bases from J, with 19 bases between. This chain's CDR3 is CASNPLGGAIYGYTF. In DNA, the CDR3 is TGTGCCAGTAACCCGTTGGGGGGCGCCATCTATGGCTACACCTTC.

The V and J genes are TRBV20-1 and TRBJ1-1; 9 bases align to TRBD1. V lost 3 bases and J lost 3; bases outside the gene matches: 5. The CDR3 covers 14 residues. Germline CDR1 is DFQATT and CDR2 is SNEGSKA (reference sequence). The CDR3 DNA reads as TGCAGTGCTAGTTCGACAGGGGGGGACACTGAAGCTTTCTTT. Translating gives CSASSTGGDTEAFF.

CDR3 sequence: CASSTKQAVETQYF. CDR3 DNA sequence: TGTGCCAGCAGCACCAAGCAGGCCGTGGAGACCCAGTACTTC. V is TRBV13 and J is TRBJ2-5; the D is unclear. The V and J ends lost 5 bases and 5 bases respectively, with 15 bases between them. CDR3 length: 14 residues. The germline gives CDR1 PRHDT, CDR2 FYEKMQ (reference sequence). The full variable domain, rest sourced from reference TRBV13 and TRBJ2-5, is AAGVIQSPRHLIKEKRETATLKCYPIPRHDTVYWYQQGPGQDPQFLISFYEKMQSDKGSIPDRFSAQQFSDYHSELNMSSLELGDSALYFCASSTKQAVETQYFGPGTRLLVL.

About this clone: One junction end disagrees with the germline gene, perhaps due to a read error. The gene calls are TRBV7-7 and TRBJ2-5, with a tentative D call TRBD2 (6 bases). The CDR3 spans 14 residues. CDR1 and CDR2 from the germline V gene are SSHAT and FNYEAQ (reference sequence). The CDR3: CASSPREIQETQYF. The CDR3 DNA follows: TGTGCTAGCAGCCCCCGGGAGATTCAAGAGACCCAGTACTTC.

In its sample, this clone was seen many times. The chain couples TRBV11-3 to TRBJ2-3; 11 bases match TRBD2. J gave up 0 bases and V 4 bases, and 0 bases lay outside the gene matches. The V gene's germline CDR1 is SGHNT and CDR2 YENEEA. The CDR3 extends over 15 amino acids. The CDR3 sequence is CASSSSGGSTDTQYF. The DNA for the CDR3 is TGTGCCAGCAGCTCTAGCGGGGGGAGCACAGATACGCAGTATTTT. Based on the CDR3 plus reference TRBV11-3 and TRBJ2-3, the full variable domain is EAGVVQSPRYKIIEKKQPVAFWCNPISGHNTLYWYLQNLGQGPELLIRYENEEAVDDSQLPKDRFSAERLKGVDSTLKIQPAELGDSAVYLCASSSSGGSTDTQYFGPGTRLTVL.

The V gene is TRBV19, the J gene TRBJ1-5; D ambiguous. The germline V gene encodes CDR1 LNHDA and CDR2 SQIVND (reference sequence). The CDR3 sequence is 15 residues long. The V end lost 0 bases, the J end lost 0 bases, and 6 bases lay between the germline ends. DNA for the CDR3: TGTGCCAGTAGTATAGAGCCCTTTAGCAATCAGCCCCAGCATTTT. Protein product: CASSIEPFSNQPQHF.

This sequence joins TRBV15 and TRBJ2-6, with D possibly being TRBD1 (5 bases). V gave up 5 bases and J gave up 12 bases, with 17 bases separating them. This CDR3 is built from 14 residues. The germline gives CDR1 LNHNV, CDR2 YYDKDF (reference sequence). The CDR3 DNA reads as TGTGCCACCAGCGTACGGACAACCCGACGCGTCCTGACTTTC. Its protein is CATSVRTTRRVLTF.

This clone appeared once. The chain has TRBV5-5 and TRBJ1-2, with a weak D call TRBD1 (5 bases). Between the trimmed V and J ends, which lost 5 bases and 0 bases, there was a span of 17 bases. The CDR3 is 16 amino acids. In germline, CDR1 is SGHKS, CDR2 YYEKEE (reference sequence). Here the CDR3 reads CASRTAGTPANYGYTF. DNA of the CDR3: TGTGCCAGCAGGACAGCCGGGACCCCTGCTAACTATGGCTACACCTTC.

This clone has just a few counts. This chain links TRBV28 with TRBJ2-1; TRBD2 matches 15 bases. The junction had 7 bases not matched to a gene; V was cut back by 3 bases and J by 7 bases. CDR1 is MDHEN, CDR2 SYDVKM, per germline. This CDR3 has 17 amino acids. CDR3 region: CASSLTGLAGGWNEQFF. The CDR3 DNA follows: TGTGCCAGCAGTTTGACGGGACTAGCGGGGGGTTGGAATGAGCAGTTCTTC.

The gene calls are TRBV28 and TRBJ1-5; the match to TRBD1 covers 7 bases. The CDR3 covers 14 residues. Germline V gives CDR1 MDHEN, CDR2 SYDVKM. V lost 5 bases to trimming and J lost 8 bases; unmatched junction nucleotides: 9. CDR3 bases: TGTGCCAGCAGTAAACGAGGGGGCCCCGAGCCCCAGCATTTT. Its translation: CASSKRGGPEPQHF.

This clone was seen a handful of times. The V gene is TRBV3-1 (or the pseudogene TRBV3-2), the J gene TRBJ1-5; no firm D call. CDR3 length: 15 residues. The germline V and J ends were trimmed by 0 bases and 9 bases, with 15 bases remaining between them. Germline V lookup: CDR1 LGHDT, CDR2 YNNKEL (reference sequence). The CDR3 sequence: CASSQDLGGNGPQHF. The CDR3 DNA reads TGTGCCAGCAGCCAAGATCTCGGAGGCAATGGGCCCCAGCATTTT.